Ten or more counts support the clone carrying this TCR beta chain. This entry belongs to a study of HIV-infected patients and healthy controls. The repertoire came from unfractionated whole blood and reflected all unsorted peripheral T cells. Enrolled donors were untreated HIV-infected adults about to begin antiretroviral therapy. 450 to 600 ng RNA was reverse transcribed with alpha and beta constant-region primers. Each of the alpha and beta chains got its own library through chain-specific third strand synthesis with indices. TCRdb re-called the 5' RACE reads through MiXCR, storing one row per CDR3 protein. Of 9,000 to 13,000 distinct CDR3 sequences listed, about 5.2% are singletons. Per the germline V gene, CDR1 is SGHDT and CDR2 is YYEEEE. The CDR3 is made up of 15 amino acids. Trimming removed 4 bases at V and 6 bases at J, with 16 bases between.

The material sequenced was blood, taken before antiretroviral therapy. The clonotype was recovered from an adult with HIV infection. The chain joins TRBV5-6 to TRBJ2-2; D gene unclear. The chain's CDR3 is CASSPTLSSSGELFF. In nucleotides, the CDR3 is TGTGCCAGCAGCCCCACCCTAAGCAGTTCCGGGGAGCTGTTTTTT.